The text below deals with one TCR beta chain. Its antigen is still unknown. These data belong to a study of cytomegalovirus exposure and HLA in healthy donors. Study at large: In an early release, HLA-typed donors contributed roughly 85 million unique TCR sequences.

Primers included in the PCR were 60 Vbeta and 13 Jbeta primers. Assay: immunoSEQ multiplex PCR; the TCRdb copy retains only in-frame clones and omits some. The table records under 150,000 clones, around 66% of them present only once. This CDR3 spans 12 amino acids. J was trimmed by 6 bases and V by 4 bases; bases with no gene match: 2. The germline CDR1 and CDR2 sequences are SQVTM and ANQGSEA. Points from the study as a whole: In a later analysis, a genetic analysis reported fewer productive-TCR N-insertions in an Asian-associated ancestry cluster than the cohort average. V segments that were indistinguishable, TRBV6-2 and TRBV6-3 among them, were omitted from analysis. The study labeled roughly 160 TCR beta chains cytomegalovirus-associated.

Input material: PBMCs. The chain links TRBV29-1 to TRBJ2-1; 8 nucleotides agree with TRBD2. The clonotype comes from a man aged 18 to 29 in good health and CMV-seropositive. In DNA, the CDR3 is TGCAGCGTTGTGCGGGGGGTCAATGAGCAGTTCTTC. Amino acids: CSVVRGVNEQFF.